This passage covers 4 T cell receptor beta chains from one sample sequenced in a study of post-analysis software for immune sequencing data. Prepared TCR beta cDNA libraries contained unique molecular identifiers. In TCRdb, the PCR reads were re-called with MiXCR into one record per CDR3 protein. The profile shows hundreds of thousands of distinct CDR3 sequences, approximately 59% of them singletons. No antigens are known for them. General study points: Patients had higher frequencies than controls of roughly 5 TRBV segments, including TRBV5-6, TRBV5-1 and TRBV20-1.

Material: blood. Receptors were obtained from a girl aged 2 to 9 with multiple sclerosis.

The V call is TRBV2, the J call TRBJ1-2; no clear D. This CDR3 has 14 amino acids. CDR1 is SNHLY, CDR2 FYNNEI, per germline. V was trimmed by 7 bases and J by 4 bases, leaving 16 bases between them. CDR3 sequence (DNA): TGTGCCAGCATCCCCTTTGCGGGGAGCTATGGCTACACCTTC. This encodes CASIPFAGSYGYTF. Combining the CDR3 with reference TRBV2 and TRBJ1-2 gives the whole variable domain EPEVTQTPSHQVTQMGQEVILRCVPISNHLYFYWYRQILGQKVEFLVSFYNNEISEKSEIFDDQFSVERPDGSNFTLKIRSTKLEDSAMYFCASIPFAGSYGYTFGSGTRLTVV.

This chain links TRBV15 with TRBJ2-1; 8 positions agree with TRBD2. Germline CDR1 reads LNHNV; CDR2 reads YYDKDF (reference sequence). This CDR3 has 16 residues. Unmatched junction bases numbered 6, after V lost 1 base and J lost 4 bases. This chain's CDR3 is CATSRVPREVYNEQFF. The CDR3 region has the DNA TGTGCCACCAGCAGAGTACCGCGGGAGGTTTACAATGAGCAGTTCTTC.

V is TRBV15 and J is TRBJ2-6; D is unclear. Germline CDR1 reads LNHNV; CDR2 reads YYDKDF (reference sequence). The CDR3 has 16 residues. V gave up 4 bases and J gave up 0 bases, with 10 bases separating them. The CDR3 nucleotides read TGTGCCACCAGCATCAGACAAGACTCTGGGGCCAACGTCCTGACTTTC. It yields the protein CATSIRQDSGANVLTF. The full variable domain, rest sourced from reference TRBV15 and TRBJ2-6, is DAMVIQNPRYQVTQFGKPVTLSCSQTLNHNVMYWYQQKSSQAPKLLFHYYDKDFNNEADTPDNFQSRRPNTSFCFLDIRSPGLGDTAMYLCATSIRQDSGANVLTFGAGSRLTVL.

The V call is TRBV27, the J call TRBJ1-2; 8 bases line up with TRBD1. This CDR3 region has 14 residues. Germline trimming cut 5 bases from V and 2 bases from J; bases unmatched to any gene: 4. CDR1 is MNHEY and CDR2 is SMNVEV in the germline V gene (reference sequence). The CDR3, as DNA: TGTGCCAGCAGTCCCCAGGGGGCGAACTATGGCTACACCTTC. It translates to CASSPQGANYGYTF.